The 21 T cell receptor beta chains below all came from one sample that was sequenced in a study of CD8+ T cells in alopecia areata. The sequencing template was cDNA reverse transcribed from extracted RNA. Clones were sequenced by immunoSEQ multiplex PCR, and TCRdb holds only the in-frame ones, with some missing. The sample shows 85,000 to 110,000 clones, approximately 58% of them seen only once. Specimen: CD4+ T cells sorted from blood. Receptor source: a human donor in good health.

The chain has TRBV27 and TRBJ1-6; 7 bases are a match to TRBD1. V dropped 6 bases and J dropped 7; count of bases not matched to a gene: 3. The CDR3 is 13 residues long. The germline V gene encodes CDR1 MNHEY and CDR2 SMNVEV (reference sequence). As DNA, the CDR3 is TGTGCCAGCAGCCGGGACAGAAATTCACCCCTCCACTTT. Residues: CASSRDRNSPLHF.

There are a few counts of this clone. The rearrangement joins TRBV28 to TRBJ2-4, with D possibly TRBD1 on 5 matching bases. CDR1 is MDHEN and CDR2 is SYDVKM in the germline V gene. Deletions cut 2 bases from V and 9 bases from J, with 14 bases between. This CDR3 spans 14 amino acids. CDR3 residues: CASSLIRAVGIQYF. For the CDR3, the DNA is TGTGCCAGCAGTTTAATCAGGGCGGTTGGCATTCAGTACTTC.

The chain has TRBV27 and TRBJ1-1; D is perhaps TRBD1 (6 bases). Germline-derived CDR1 and CDR2 are MNHEY and SMNVEV (reference sequence). V was trimmed by 6 bases and J by 6 bases, leaving 17 bases between them. There are 14 residues in the CDR3. The CDR3 here is CASRSLGAGAEAFF. The CDR3 region has the DNA TGTGCCAGCAGATCTCTTGGGGCAGGGGCTGAAGCTTTCTTT.

The chain recombines TRBV20-1 with TRBJ1-1; a weak D match, TRBD1 (6 bases). From germline, CDR1 is DFQATT and CDR2 SNEGSKA (reference sequence). This CDR3 comprises 10 residues. The V end lost 4 bases, the J end lost 10 bases, and 10 bases lay between the germline ends. The CDR3, as DNA: TGCAGTGCTACCCGGGGGGCAGCTTTCTTT. This sequence encodes CSATRGAAFF.

The chain is built from TRBV29-1 and TRBJ2-5, with D perhaps matching TRBD2 (5 bases). V lost 4 bases and J 5 bases, leaving 11 bases between the germline ends. The CDR3 has 12 residues. Germline-derived CDR1 and CDR2 are SQVTM and ANQGSEA. CDR3: CSVGEGRETQYF. CDR3 DNA sequence: TGCAGCGTTGGCGAGGGCCGGGAGACCCAGTACTTC.

This clone was recorded a few times. The gene calls are TRBV5-6 and TRBJ1-6; D ambiguous. Germline-derived CDR1 and CDR2 are SGHDT and YYEEEE. V lost 1 base to trimming and J lost 7 bases, with 9 bases between them. The CDR3 spans 14 residues. CDR3 DNA: TGTGCCAGCAGCTTGACGGGGAGGAATTCACCCCTCCACTTT. It encodes CASSLTGRNSPLHF.

The sample holds a few counts of this clone. The chain couples TRBV4-3 to TRBJ2-3, with 7 bases lining up with TRBD2. V was pared by 0 bases and J by 4 bases, with 10 bases of the junction left unmatched. There are 17 residues in the CDR3. Germline assignment: CDR1 LGHNA and CDR2 YSLEER. CDR3 sequence: CASSQDLVLAISDTQYF. The CDR3 DNA reads TGCGCCAGCAGCCAAGATCTCGTACTAGCGATCTCAGATACGCAGTATTTT.

The sample holds a few counts of this clone. The chain couples TRBV29-1 to TRBJ1-1, with 8 bases fitting TRBD1. Germline lookup yields CDR1 SQVTM and CDR2 ANQGSEA. J gave up 7 bases and V 7 bases, and 11 bases lay outside the gene matches. The CDR3 covers 13 residues. This chain's CDR3 is CSASGGAEREAFF. CDR3 in DNA: TGCAGCGCTTCAGGGGGCGCTGAACGTGAAGCTTTCTTT.

A word on this clone: This CDR3 fails to terminate in the conserved phenylalanine or tryptophan, so it likely reflects a read error. Because the CDR3's place on the DNA is in doubt, the DNA is left out and the CDR3 is given as listed by TCRdb. The chain joins TRBV12-5 to TRBJ1-1; the table's TRBD1 call for D was not verified on the DNA. Per the germline V gene, CDR1 is LGHNT and CDR2 is FRNRAP. The CDR3 is 10 amino acids in total, end residues counted. CDR3: CASGSHSRAP.

V is TRBV15 and J is TRBJ2-7, with 7 positions matching TRBD1. The CDR3 is 15 residues long. Germline-derived CDR1 and CDR2 are LNHNV and YYDKDF (reference sequence). With V trimmed by 4 bases and J by 0 bases, 6 bases remained unmatched. The CDR3 region has the DNA TGTGCCACCAGCACCGGGGACAGTCTCTCCTACGAGCAGTACTTC. Translation: CATSTGDSLSYEQYF.

This chain links TRBV18 with TRBJ2-5; the match to TRBD2 covers 11 bases. Germline V CDR1 and CDR2: KGHSH, LQKENI. This CDR3 is 15 amino acids long. The ends lost 4 bases at V and 3 bases at J; junction bases unmatched: 4. In DNA, the CDR3 is TGTGCCAGCTCACTGGGGACTAGCGGAGAAGAGACCCAGTACTTC. This translates into CASSLGTSGEETQYF.

This clone is judged medium-sized. The chain has TRBV7-9 and TRBJ1-2; D gene ambiguous. CDR3 length: 12 residues. V gave up 2 bases and J gave up 5 bases, with 6 bases separating them. Germline V gives CDR1 SEHNR, CDR2 FQNEAQ (reference sequence). The CDR3 nucleotides read TGTGCCAGCAGCTTACTAGAGTATGGCTACACCTTC. This codes for CASSLLEYGYTF.

This clone came up a few times. The rearrangement links TRBV14 to TRBJ1-1; no definite D call. CDR1 and CDR2 from the germline V gene are SGHDN and FVKESK. Trimming left V 1 base short and J 5 bases short, with 11 bases between. The CDR3 length is 14 residues. The CDR3 DNA reads as TGTGCCAGCAGCCAAGTGCTGGGAGGAACTGAAGCTTTCTTT. Protein: CASSQVLGGTEAFF.

The rearrangement joins TRBV5-6 to TRBJ2-1; perhaps TRBD1 as D (5 bases). Trimming pared 2 bases from V and 9 bases from J, leaving 12 bases between. There are 13 residues in the CDR3. CDR1 and CDR2 (germline): SGHDT, YYEEEE. The CDR3 bases are TGTGCCAGCAGCTTTGGAAGGGGCACTGAGCAGTTCTTC. Protein sequence: CASSFGRGTEQFF. The variable domain in full, completed from reference TRBV5-6 and TRBJ2-1, reads DAGVTQSPTHLIKTRGQQVTLRCSPKSGHDTVSWYQQALGQGPQFIFQYYEEEERQRGNFPDRFSGHQFPNYSSELNVNALLLGDSALYLCASSFGRGTEQFFGPGTRLTVL.

This chain uses TRBV30 with TRBJ2-5; TRBD1 matches at 7 bases. J was trimmed by 1 base and V by 4 bases; bases with no gene match: 6. This CDR3 spans 14 amino acids. Germline V gives CDR1 GTSNPN, CDR2 SVGIG (reference sequence). The chain's CDR3 is CAWIPGTAQETQYF. The CDR3 DNA sequence: TGTGCCTGGATCCCGGGGACAGCCCAAGAGACCCAGTACTTC.

The chain is built from TRBV29-1 and TRBJ2-2, with D tentatively TRBD1 (6 bases). Germline V gene data show CDR1 as SQVTM and CDR2 as ANQGSEA. The CDR3 totals 13 residues. The ends were cut back, 4 bases at V and 2 bases at J, with 8 bases in the middle. The CDR3 coding sequence is TGCAGCGTTGGGACAGTTAACACCGGGGAGCTGTTTTTT. It yields the protein CSVGTVNTGELFF.

This clone has just a few counts. The chain combines TRBV7-2 with TRBJ2-3, with TRBD2 matching over 9 bases. The CDR3 loop spans 15 amino acids. Germline CDR1 reads SGHTA; CDR2 reads FQGNSA. With 4 bases clipped from V and 2 bases from J, the junction kept 4 bases outside the gene matches. CDR3 sequence: CASSWRGGFTDTQYF. The CDR3 DNA reads as TGTGCCAGCAGCTGGCGGGGGGGCTTCACAGATACGCAGTATTTT.

This sequence joins TRBV2 and TRBJ1-2; 7 nucleotides align to TRBD1. Germline CDR1 is SNHLY and CDR2 is FYNNEI. V lost 6 bases and J lost 4; bases outside the gene matches: 5. This CDR3 region has 13 residues. In DNA form, the CDR3 reads TGTGCCAGCAGCGACAGGGTGAGCTATGGCTACACCTTC. This gives the protein CASSDRVSYGYTF.

V is TRBV6-6 and J is TRBJ2-5, with D hard to call. This CDR3 is 14 amino acids long. Trimming took 0 bases from V and 2 from J, leaving 7 bases between them. Germline V gene data show CDR1 as MNHNY and CDR2 as SVGAGI (reference sequence). The chain's CDR3 is CASSYSLSQETQYF. DNA of the CDR3: TGTGCCAGCAGTTACTCGTTGAGTCAAGAGACCCAGTACTTC.

The CDR3 bases are TGTGCCTGGACCCCCCCTCACTCCTACAATGAGCAGTTCTTC. The encoded protein is CAWTPPHSYNEQFF. The chain recombines TRBV30 with TRBJ2-1; D call uncertain. Trimming removed 4 bases from V and 0 bases from J, with 10 bases in between. The CDR3 extends over 14 amino acids. Germline V gene data show CDR1 as GTSNPN and CDR2 as SVGIG (reference sequence).

The chain carries TRBV7-2 and TRBJ1-2, with TRBD1 matching 8 bases. Germline CDR1 reads SGHTA; CDR2 reads FQGNSA. The CDR3 is 14 amino acids. V was pared by 3 bases and J by 8 bases, with 8 bases of the junction left unmatched. CDR3 sequence: CASSLGPTGGGYTF. CDR3 DNA sequence: TGTGCCAGCAGCTTGGGCCCAACAGGGGGAGGCTACACCTTC.